The rows below give T cell receptor beta chains drawn from one sample of a study of shared clonotypes between healthy human individuals. Measured with immunoSEQ multiplex PCR; TCRdb has only the in-frame clones, and not every one. The table lists millions of clones, around 96% of them singletons. The sequenced sample was naive CD8+ T cells sorted from blood. The receptor source for this set is a man younger than 35 in good health. Both conserved end residues are part of each CDR3. Fields, in order: J gene, V gene, CDR3 length, D gene, CDR3 protein. D genes are given only for firm matches.

j_call: TRBJ2-1; v_call: TRBV29-1; cdr3_length: 15; d_call: TRBD1; cdr3_aa: CSVQGTGSSYNEQFF
j_call: TRBJ2-7; v_call: TRBV30; cdr3_length: 16; d_call: TRBD2; cdr3_aa: CAWSPLSGGASYEQYF
j_call: TRBJ1-6; v_call: TRBV4-1; cdr3_length: 18; d_call: TRBD1; cdr3_aa: CASSQEGTAGTYNSPLHF
j_call: TRBJ1-4; v_call: TRBV6-1; cdr3_length: 14; d_call: TRBD1; cdr3_aa: CASSETGEDEKLFF
j_call: TRBJ2-1; v_call: TRBV5-1; cdr3_length: 15; d_call: TRBD2; cdr3_aa: CASSLGGSAYNEQFF
j_call: TRBJ2-7; v_call: TRBV5-1; cdr3_length: 15; d_call: -; cdr3_aa: CASSLAKQGSYEQYF
j_call: TRBJ2-3; v_call: TRBV6-1; cdr3_length: 15; d_call: TRBD1; cdr3_aa: CASSAGTGYTDTQYF
j_call: TRBJ2-7; v_call: TRBV4-1; cdr3_length: 14; d_call: TRBD1; cdr3_aa: CASSQVGQGYEQYF
j_call: TRBJ2-5; v_call: TRBV27; cdr3_length: 14; d_call: -; cdr3_aa: CASSWVTSRETQYF
j_call: TRBJ1-2; v_call: TRBV5-7; cdr3_length: 13; d_call: -; cdr3_aa: CASSLTRRGGYTF
j_call: TRBJ2-2; v_call: TRBV6-5; cdr3_length: 14; d_call: -; cdr3_aa: CASMAVEGTGELFF
j_call: TRBJ2-5; v_call: TRBV9; cdr3_length: 18; d_call: TRBD2; cdr3_aa: CASSVEGGGSLYQETQYF
j_call: TRBJ2-7; v_call: TRBV2; cdr3_length: 15; d_call: -; cdr3_aa: CASSELDSSSYEQYF
j_call: TRBJ2-7; v_call: TRBV27; cdr3_length: 13; d_call: TRBD1; cdr3_aa: CASSYGQGSEQYF
j_call: TRBJ1-2; v_call: TRBV5-4; cdr3_length: 15; d_call: -; cdr3_aa: CASSFGQGGLDGYTF
j_call: TRBJ1-3; v_call: TRBV5-4; cdr3_length: 14; d_call: -; cdr3_aa: CASSLDSSGNTIYF
j_call: TRBJ2-5; v_call: TRBV7-9; cdr3_length: 12; d_call: -; cdr3_aa: CASSLMGETQYF
j_call: TRBJ2-1; v_call: TRBV14; cdr3_length: 15; d_call: TRBD2; cdr3_aa: CASSQVAGRNNEQFF
j_call: TRBJ2-7; v_call: TRBV9; cdr3_length: 14; d_call: TRBD1; cdr3_aa: CASSVGGGGSEQYF
j_call: TRBJ2-1; v_call: TRBV6-5; cdr3_length: 12; d_call: -; cdr3_aa: CASSKEGLEQFF
j_call: TRBJ2-3; v_call: TRBV6-1; cdr3_length: 15; d_call: -; cdr3_aa: CASSAVRGGTDTQYF
j_call: TRBJ2-2; v_call: TRBV9; cdr3_length: 14; d_call: -; cdr3_aa: CASSTSSNTGELFF
j_call: TRBJ2-7; v_call: TRBV19; cdr3_length: 14; d_call: TRBD1; cdr3_aa: CASSIGTGGYEQYF
j_call: TRBJ2-7; v_call: TRBV5-6; cdr3_length: 15; d_call: -; cdr3_aa: CASSRPYEDSYEQYF
j_call: TRBJ2-1; v_call: TRBV4-2; cdr3_length: 17; d_call: -; cdr3_aa: CASSHPGEVRSYNEQFF
j_call: TRBJ2-7; v_call: TRBV11-2; cdr3_length: 13; d_call: TRBD1; cdr3_aa: CASSSGTAYEQYF
j_call: TRBJ1-2; v_call: TRBV5-4; cdr3_length: 14; d_call: -; cdr3_aa: CASSLVGVTYGYTF
j_call: TRBJ2-1; v_call: TRBV7-9; cdr3_length: 13; d_call: -; cdr3_aa: CASSLERYNEQFF
j_call: TRBJ2-1; v_call: TRBV11-2; cdr3_length: 15; d_call: TRBD2; cdr3_aa: CASSLLAGGYNEQFF
j_call: TRBJ2-6; v_call: TRBV19; cdr3_length: 15; d_call: -; cdr3_aa: CASTSRVSGANVLTF
j_call: TRBJ2-7; v_call: TRBV4-1; cdr3_length: 14; d_call: TRBD1; cdr3_aa: CASSQKGADYEQYF
j_call: TRBJ2-7; v_call: TRBV9; cdr3_length: 15; d_call: TRBD2; cdr3_aa: CASSMTSGGLYEQYF
j_call: TRBJ2-3; v_call: TRBV4-1; cdr3_length: 17; d_call: TRBD2; cdr3_aa: CASSRTATSGKLDTQYF
j_call: TRBJ2-1; v_call: TRBV5-1; cdr3_length: 15; d_call: -; cdr3_aa: CASSLGLPPYNEQFF
j_call: TRBJ1-1; v_call: TRBV6-1; cdr3_length: 12; d_call: -; cdr3_aa: CASSDGGTEAFF
j_call: TRBJ1-3; v_call: TRBV30; cdr3_length: 15; d_call: TRBD1; cdr3_aa: CAWSVQGKAGNTIYF
j_call: TRBJ1-4; v_call: TRBV25-1; cdr3_length: 14; d_call: -; cdr3_aa: CASTMTGSLNKLFF
j_call: TRBJ2-5; v_call: TRBV11-2; cdr3_length: 16; d_call: TRBD2; cdr3_aa: CASSSRLAGNQETQYF
j_call: TRBJ2-2; v_call: TRBV7-8; cdr3_length: 14; d_call: TRBD2; cdr3_aa: CASNAGGYTGELFF
j_call: TRBJ2-7; v_call: TRBV4-3; cdr3_length: 15; d_call: -; cdr3_aa: CASSQDAGGFYEQYF
j_call: TRBJ2-7; v_call: TRBV6-1; cdr3_length: 13; d_call: -; cdr3_aa: CASSALGTYEQYF
j_call: TRBJ1-6; v_call: TRBV27; cdr3_length: 16; d_call: TRBD1; cdr3_aa: CASSLVAGGNNSPLHF
j_call: TRBJ2-3; v_call: TRBV5-6; cdr3_length: 16; d_call: TRBD2; cdr3_aa: CASSLYPAGDRGTQYF
j_call: TRBJ2-2; v_call: TRBV2; cdr3_length: 17; d_call: TRBD2; cdr3_aa: CASSEGLAGVGVGELFF
j_call: TRBJ2-7; v_call: TRBV5-1; cdr3_length: 13; d_call: -; cdr3_aa: CASSLVGGNEQYF
j_call: TRBJ2-1; v_call: TRBV2; cdr3_length: 15; d_call: -; cdr3_aa: CASSGGGRRYNEQFF
j_call: TRBJ1-6; v_call: TRBV11-2; cdr3_length: 18; d_call: -; cdr3_aa: CASSLGRAFSSYNSPLHF
j_call: TRBJ2-1; v_call: TRBV6-5; cdr3_length: 15; d_call: -; cdr3_aa: CASSSTPPLRNEQFF
j_call: TRBJ2-2; v_call: TRBV10-1; cdr3_length: 16; d_call: -; cdr3_aa: CASSEFGGLGTGELFF
j_call: TRBJ2-1; v_call: TRBV4-3; cdr3_length: 15; d_call: -; cdr3_aa: CASSQAGAAYNEQFF
j_call: TRBJ1-5; v_call: TRBV5-6; cdr3_length: 13; d_call: -; cdr3_aa: CASSLGASQPQHF